This T cell receptor (beta chain) was retrieved from a study of blood T cells in healthy people across ages. Turning to this clonotype: No antigen is known for it.

General study findings and limits: CMV status of donors was unknown, possibly confounding expanded clonotype changes.

Together with a sample-barcoded 5' primer, a J-beta primer mix was included in a second PCR lasting about 7 to 12 cycles. Every cDNA molecule bore a tag from a template-switch adaptor containing 12 random nucleotides. TCRdb processed the 5' RACE reads anew with MiXCR; each CDR3 protein has one entry. Among hundreds of thousands of distinct CDR3 sequences listed, roughly 43% were seen once. Sequenced sample: blood. The receptor was derived from a woman in her sixties in good health.

The CDR3, as DNA: TGCAGCGTTGGAGGAACTCAGGGCGGCTACGAGCAGTACTTC. It yields the protein CSVGGTQGGYEQYF. The V gene is TRBV29-1, the J gene TRBJ2-7; D possibly corresponds to TRBD1 (5 bases). CDR3 length: 14 amino acids. The germline gives CDR1 SQVTM, CDR2 ANQGSEA. The V end lost 4 bases, the J end lost 3 bases, and 16 bases lay between the germline ends.